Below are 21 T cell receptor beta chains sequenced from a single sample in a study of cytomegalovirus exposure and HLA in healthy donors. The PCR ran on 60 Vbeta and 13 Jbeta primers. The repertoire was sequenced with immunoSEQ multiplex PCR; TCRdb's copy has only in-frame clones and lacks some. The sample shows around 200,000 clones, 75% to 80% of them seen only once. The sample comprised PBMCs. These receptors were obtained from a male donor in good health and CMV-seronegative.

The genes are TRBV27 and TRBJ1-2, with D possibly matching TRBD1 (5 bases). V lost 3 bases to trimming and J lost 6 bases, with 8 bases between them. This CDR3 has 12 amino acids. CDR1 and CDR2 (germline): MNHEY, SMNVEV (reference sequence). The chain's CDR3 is CASSLQGDGYTF. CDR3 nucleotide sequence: TGTGCCAGCAGTTTGCAGGGCGATGGCTACACCTTC.

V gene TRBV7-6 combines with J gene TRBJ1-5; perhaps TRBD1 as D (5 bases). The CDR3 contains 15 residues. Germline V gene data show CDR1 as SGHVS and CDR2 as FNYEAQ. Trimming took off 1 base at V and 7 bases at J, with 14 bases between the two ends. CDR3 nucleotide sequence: TGTGCCAGCAGCTTAGAGCAGGGCCGTCGGCAGCCCCAGCATTTT. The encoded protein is CASSLEQGRRQPQHF. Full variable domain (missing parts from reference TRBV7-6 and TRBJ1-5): GAGVSQSPRYKVTKRGQDVALRCDPISGHVSLYWYRQALGQGPEFLTYFNYEAQQDKSGLPNDRFSAERPEGSISTLTIQRTEQRDSAMYRCASSLEQGRRQPQHFGDGTRLSIL.

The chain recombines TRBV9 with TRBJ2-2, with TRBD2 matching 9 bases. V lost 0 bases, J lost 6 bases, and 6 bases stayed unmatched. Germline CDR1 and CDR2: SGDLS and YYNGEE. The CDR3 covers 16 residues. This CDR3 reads CASSVVAGAFAGELFF. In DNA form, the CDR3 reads TGTGCCAGCAGCGTAGTAGCGGGAGCCTTCGCCGGGGAGCTGTTTTTT.

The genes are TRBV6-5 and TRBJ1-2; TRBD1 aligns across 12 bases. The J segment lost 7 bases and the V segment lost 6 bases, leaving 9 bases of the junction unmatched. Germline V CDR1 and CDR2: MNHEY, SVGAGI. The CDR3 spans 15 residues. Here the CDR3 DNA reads TGTGCCAGCAGCACCGCGGGACAGGGGGCTGCTGGCTACACCTTC. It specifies CASSTAGQGAAGYTF.

CDR3 sequence: CSVVSVSSTDTQYF. As DNA, the CDR3 is TGCAGCGTTGTGAGCGTTTCTAGCACAGATACGCAGTATTTT. V is TRBV29-1 and J is TRBJ2-3; D not resolved. Germline V gives CDR1 SQVTM, CDR2 ANQGSEA. The CDR3 loop spans 14 amino acids. Trimming stripped 4 bases from V and 0 bases from J, with 11 bases between.

The CDR3 region has the DNA TGCGCCAGCAGTCAATGCCCAGCCAGGGTTTCCTACAATGAGCAGTTCTTC. It specifies CASSQCPARVSYNEQFF. V gene TRBV23-1 combines with J gene TRBJ2-1; possible D gene TRBD1, 5 bases. TRBV23-1 has ORF status, its function being uncertain. The germline V and J ends were trimmed by 1 base and 1 base, with 14 bases remaining between them. The CDR3 length is 17 residues.

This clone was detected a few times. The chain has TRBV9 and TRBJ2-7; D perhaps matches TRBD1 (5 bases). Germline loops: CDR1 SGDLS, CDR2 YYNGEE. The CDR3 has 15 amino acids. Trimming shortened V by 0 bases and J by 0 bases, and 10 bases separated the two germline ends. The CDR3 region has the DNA TGTGCCAGCAGCGTAGAGGGGCAGAGCTCCTACGAGCAGTACTTC. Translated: CASSVEGQSSYEQYF. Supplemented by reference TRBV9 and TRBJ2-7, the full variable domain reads DSGVTQTPKHLITATGQRVTLRCSPRSGDLSVYWYQQSLDQGLQFLIQYYNGEERAKGNILERFSAQQFPDLHSELNLSSLELGDSALYFCASSVEGQSSYEQYFGPGTRLTVT.

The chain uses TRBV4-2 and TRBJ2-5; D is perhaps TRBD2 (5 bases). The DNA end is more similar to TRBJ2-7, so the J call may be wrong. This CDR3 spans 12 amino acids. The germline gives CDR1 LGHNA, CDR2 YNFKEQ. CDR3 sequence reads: CASSQVGGEQYF. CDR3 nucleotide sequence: TGTGCCAGCAGCCAAGTAGGAGGCGAGCAGTACTTC.

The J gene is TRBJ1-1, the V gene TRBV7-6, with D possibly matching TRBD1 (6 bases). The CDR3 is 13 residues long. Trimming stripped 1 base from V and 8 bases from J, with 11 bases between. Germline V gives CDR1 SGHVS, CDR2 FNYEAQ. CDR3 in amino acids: CASSLGQGTEAFF. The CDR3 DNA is TGTGCCAGCAGCTTAGGCCAGGGGACCGAAGCTTTCTTT.

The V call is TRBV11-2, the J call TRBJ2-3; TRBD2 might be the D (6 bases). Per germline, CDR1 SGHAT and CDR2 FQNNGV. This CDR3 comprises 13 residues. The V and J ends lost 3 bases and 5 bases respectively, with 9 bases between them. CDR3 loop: CASSLEGLDTQYF. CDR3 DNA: TGTGCCAGCAGCTTGGAGGGTCTAGATACGCAGTATTTT.

The CDR3 bases are TGTGCCAGCAGCGTAGGCCGGGGGGGCACCGGGGAGCTGTTTTTT. Translated, it gives CASSVGRGGTGELFF. This sequence joins TRBV9 and TRBJ2-2, with TRBD2 identical over 8 bases. The CDR3 contains 15 residues. Trimming cost V 0 bases and J 4 bases; bases outside gene matches: 2. From germline, CDR1 is SGDLS and CDR2 YYNGEE.

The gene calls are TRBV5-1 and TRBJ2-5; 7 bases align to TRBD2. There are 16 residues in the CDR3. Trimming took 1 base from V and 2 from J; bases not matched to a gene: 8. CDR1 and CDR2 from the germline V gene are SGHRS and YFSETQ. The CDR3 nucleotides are TGCGCCAGCAGCTTGATGGGGGGGGGACTACAAGAGACCCAGTACTTC. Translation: CASSLMGGGLQETQYF.

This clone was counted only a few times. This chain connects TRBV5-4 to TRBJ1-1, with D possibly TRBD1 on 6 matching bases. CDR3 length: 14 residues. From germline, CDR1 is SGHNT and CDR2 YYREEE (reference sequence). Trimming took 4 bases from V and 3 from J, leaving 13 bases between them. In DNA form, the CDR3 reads TGTGCCAGCAGCCCAATTGCAGGGGACACTGAAGCTTTCTTT. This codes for CASSPIAGDTEAFF.

CDR3 region: CASRLVTGTYF. The CDR3 nucleotides read TGTGCCAGCCGCCTTGTCACAGGAACCTACTTC. The V gene is TRBV21-1, the J gene TRBJ2-7; TRBD1 was called by the table and not checked on the DNA. TRBV21-1 is reported as a pseudogene. CDR3 length equals 11 residues.

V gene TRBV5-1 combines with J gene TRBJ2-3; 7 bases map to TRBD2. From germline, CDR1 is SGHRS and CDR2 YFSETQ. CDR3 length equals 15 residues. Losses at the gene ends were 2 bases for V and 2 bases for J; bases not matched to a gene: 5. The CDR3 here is CASSFEGGVTDTQYF. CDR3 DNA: TGCGCCAGCAGCTTTGAGGGAGGGGTCACAGATACGCAGTATTTT.

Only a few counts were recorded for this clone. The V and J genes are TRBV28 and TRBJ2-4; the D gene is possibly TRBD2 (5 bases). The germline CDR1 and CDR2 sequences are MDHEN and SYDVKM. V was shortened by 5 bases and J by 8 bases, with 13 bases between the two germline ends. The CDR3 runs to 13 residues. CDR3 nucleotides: TGTGCCAGCAGTCCCCCGGGGATGTACATTCAGTACTTC. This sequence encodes CASSPPGMYIQYF.

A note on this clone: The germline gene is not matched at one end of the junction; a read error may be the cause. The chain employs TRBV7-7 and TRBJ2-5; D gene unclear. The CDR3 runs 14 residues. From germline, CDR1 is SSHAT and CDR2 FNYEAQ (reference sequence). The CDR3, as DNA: TGTGCTAGCAGCCCCGGATCTCTCGGGGAGACCCAGTACTTC. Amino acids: CASSPGSLGETQYF.

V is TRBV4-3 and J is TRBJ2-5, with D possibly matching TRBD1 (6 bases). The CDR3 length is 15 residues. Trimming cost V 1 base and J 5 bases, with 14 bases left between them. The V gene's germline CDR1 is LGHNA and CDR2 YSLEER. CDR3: CASSQGPGVLETQYF. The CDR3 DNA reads TGCGCCAGCAGCCAAGGGCCAGGGGTTTTGGAGACCCAGTACTTC.

The CDR3 reads CASSTSDRSYTNEKLFF. CDR3 DNA sequence: TGTGCCAGCAGCACCAGTGACAGGTCGTATACTAATGAAAAACTGTTTTTT. The genes are TRBV9 and TRBJ1-4, with TRBD1 as a possible D gene (6 bases). This CDR3 comprises 17 residues. V was shortened by 4 bases and J by 2 bases, with 18 bases between the two germline ends. Germline lookup yields CDR1 SGDLS and CDR2 YYNGEE. The full variable domain, completed using reference TRBV9 and TRBJ1-4, is DSGVTQTPKHLITATGQRVTLRCSPRSGDLSVYWYQQSLDQGLQFLIQYYNGEERAKGNILERFSAQQFPDLHSELNLSSLELGDSALYFCASSTSDRSYTNEKLFFGSGTQLSVL.

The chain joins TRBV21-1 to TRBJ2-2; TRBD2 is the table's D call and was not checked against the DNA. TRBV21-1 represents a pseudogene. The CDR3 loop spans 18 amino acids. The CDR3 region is CASSMGKQRAANTGELFF. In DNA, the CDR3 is TGTGCCAGCAGCATGGGTAAACAGCGGGCCGCGAACACCGGGGAGCTGTTTTTT.

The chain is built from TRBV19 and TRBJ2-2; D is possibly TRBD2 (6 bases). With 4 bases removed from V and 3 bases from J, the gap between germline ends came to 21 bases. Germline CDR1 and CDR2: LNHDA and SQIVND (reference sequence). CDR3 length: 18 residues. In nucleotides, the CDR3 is TGTGCCAGTAGTAACCGTGGGGGGTATAGCGACTACACCGGGGAGCTGTTTTTT. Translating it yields CASSNRGGYSDYTGELFF.